The sequence of this T cell receptor (beta chain) was determined in a study of blood T cell repertoires in COVID-19. Overall study: Samples came from the United States, Italy and Spain, spanning acute and convalescent COVID-19. The analysed material was cDNA or gDNA that came from T cells, B-cell-depleted T cells, or PBMCs.

Original analysis: The authors estimated nucleated cell counts from reference gene primer amplification. Clones were read by immunoSEQ multiplex PCR, and TCRdb kept only the in-frame ones, dropping some. The V and J calls and the clone size are those of that table, but D and trimming were determined from the DNA. The sample consists of 250,000 to 300,000 clones, about nine tenths of them appearing once. Between the trimmed V and J ends, which lost 7 bases and 2 bases, there was a span of 20 bases. Germline V lookup: CDR1 SNHLY, CDR2 FYNNEI. The length of the CDR3 is 16 residues. The V gene is TRBV2, the J gene TRBJ1-1; a possible D gene is TRBD1 (5 bases). The TCR originated in a woman aged 50 to 60 who had recovered from COVID-19. The sample was peripheral blood. The CDR3 bases are TGTGCCAGCAAGGGGTGGAAAGGGGAAAGAAACACTGAAGCTTTCTTT. Amino acids: CASKGWKGERNTEAFF.